Below, 3 T cell receptor beta chains from the same sample are listed, as sequenced in a study of technical replicates of blood from several donors. Some clones are missing from TCRdb's copy, which holds only in-frame ones; the method was immunoSEQ multiplex PCR. The table shows under 95,000 clones, with roughly 94% occurring only once. What was sequenced was T cells isolated from PBMCs. These receptors originate from a human donor in good health.

This chain connects TRBV29-1 to TRBJ2-4; 7 bases match TRBD1. The CDR3 length is 17 residues. CDR1 SQVTM and CDR2 ANQGSEA come from the germline V gene. V was clipped by 7 bases and J by 0 bases; unmatched bases: 15. CDR3 nucleotide sequence: TGCAGCGCCACGGGACAGATCACGCCTTTAGCCAAAAACATTCAGTACTTC. Its protein is CSATGQITPLAKNIQYF.

V is TRBV5-1 and J is TRBJ1-1, with D uncertain. The V end lost 5 bases, the J end lost 6 bases, and 14 bases lay between the germline ends. Germline V gives CDR1 SGHRS, CDR2 YFSETQ. The CDR3 is 13 residues long. In DNA form, the CDR3 reads TGCGCCAGCAGTACGACTGAGGCGGCTGAAGCTTTCTTT. It codes for CASSTTEAAEAFF.

This chain links TRBV7-9 with TRBJ2-3, with D possibly being TRBD1 (6 bases). CDR1 and CDR2 (germline): SEHNR, FQNEAQ (reference sequence). Trimming stripped 6 bases from V and 1 base from J, with 17 bases between. CDR3 length: 16 residues. This chain's CDR3 is CASSPTGLKGTDTQYF. In nucleotides, the CDR3 is TGTGCCAGCAGTCCGACAGGCCTTAAGGGCACAGATACGCAGTATTTT.